Shown below are 14 T cell receptor beta chains from a single sample sequenced in a study of T cell responses to AZD1222 COVID-19 vaccine. TCRdb's table, derived via immunoSEQ multiplex PCR, lists solely in-frame clones and lacks some. The sample consists of about 150,000 clones, 90% to 95% of them appearing once. The starting material was peripheral blood, obtained on day 0 of AZD1222 vaccination. The receptor set was obtained from an adult in good health.

The rearrangement uses TRBV29-1 and TRBJ1-2; D perhaps matches TRBD1 (5 bases). V was shortened by 4 bases and J by 3 bases, with 12 bases between the two germline ends. The germline gives CDR1 SQVTM, CDR2 ANQGSEA. CDR3 length: 13 residues. DNA for the CDR3: TGCAGCGTTGTGGGGGTCCTCGACTATGGCTACACCTTC. Its translation is CSVVGVLDYGYTF.

This sequence joins TRBV7-8 and TRBJ1-2, with 9 bases lining up with TRBD1. CDR3 length: 13 residues. Germline V gene data show CDR1 as SGHVS and CDR2 as FQNEAQ. Germline trimming cut 6 bases from V and 8 bases from J; bases unmatched to any gene: 7. The CDR3 sequence is CASSIQGARGYTF. Here the CDR3 DNA reads TGTGCCAGCAGTATACAGGGGGCGCGAGGCTACACCTTC.

CDR3 nucleotide sequence: TGTGCCAGCAGCGAAGGGTGGGGGAACTATGGCTACACCTTC. Translating it yields CASSEGWGNYGYTF. V is TRBV7-3 and J is TRBJ1-2; TRBD1 is a possible D gene (5 bases). Deletions cut 5 bases from V and 2 bases from J, with 12 bases between. CDR3 length: 14 amino acids. Germline CDR1 reads SGHTA; CDR2 reads FQGTGA.

The chain carries TRBV3-1 (or the pseudogene TRBV3-2) and TRBJ2-7; 8 bases line up with TRBD1. The germline CDR1 and CDR2 sequences are LGHDT and YNNKEL (reference sequence). The CDR3 length is 14 residues. Trimming took 4 bases from V and 2 from J; bases not matched to a gene: 4. The CDR3 is CASSLTGETYEQYF. DNA of the CDR3: TGTGCCAGCAGCCTGACAGGGGAAACCTACGAGCAGTACTTC.

This clone was counted only a few times. The J gene is TRBJ1-1, the V gene TRBV7-9; D is perhaps TRBD1 (5 bases). The CDR3 runs 13 residues. Per germline, CDR1 SEHNR and CDR2 FQNEAQ (reference sequence). The ends were cut back, 1 base at V and 5 bases at J, with 8 bases in the middle. This CDR3 is CASSLGGMTEAFF. Written as DNA, the CDR3 is TGTGCCAGCAGCTTAGGGGGGATGACTGAAGCTTTCTTT. Combining the CDR3 with reference TRBV7-9 and TRBJ1-1 gives the whole variable domain DTGVSQNPRHKITKRGQNVTFRCDPISEHNRLYWYRQTLGQGPEFLTYFQNEAQLEKSRLLSDRFSAERPKGSFSTLEIQRTEQGDSAMYLCASSLGGMTEAFFGQGTRLTVV.

The rearrangement uses TRBV7-9 and TRBJ1-2; tentative D call: TRBD1 (6 bases). The germline gives CDR1 SEHNR, CDR2 FQNEAQ (reference sequence). Trimming shortened V by 2 bases and J by 0 bases, and 10 bases separated the two germline ends. The CDR3 runs 15 residues. The CDR3 sequence: CASSLSTGPNYGYTF. The CDR3 bases are TGTGCCAGCAGCTTATCCACAGGGCCTAACTATGGCTACACCTTC.

This clone was seen only a few times. The genes are TRBV11-2 and TRBJ1-1; D uncertain. V gave up 6 bases and J gave up 0 bases, with 8 bases separating them. CDR3 size: 13 residues. CDR1 SGHAT and CDR2 FQNNGV come from the germline V gene. DNA for the CDR3: TGTGCCAGCAGGAAAAATTTGAACACTGAAGCTTTCTTT. Its translation: CASRKNLNTEAFF.

The chain recombines TRBV7-9 with TRBJ2-1, with 10 bases that match TRBD2. V dropped 4 bases and J dropped 8; count of bases not matched to a gene: 8. The CDR3 contains 15 residues. The germline CDR1 and CDR2 sequences are SEHNR and FQNEAQ (reference sequence). DNA of the CDR3: TGTGCCAGCAGCTCCCTGAGCGGGAGGGGAGATGAGCAGTTCTTC. Amino acids: CASSSLSGRGDEQFF.

The chain recombines TRBV5-1 with TRBJ1-2, with D tentatively TRBD1 (5 bases). The V end lost 0 bases, the J end lost 4 bases, and 13 bases lay between the germline ends. The germline V gene has CDR1 SGHRS and CDR2 YFSETQ. The CDR3 length is 15 residues. The CDR3 region is CASSLEGYSSYGYTF. The CDR3 bases are TGCGCCAGCAGCTTGGAGGGGTACTCGAGCTATGGCTACACCTTC.

This sequence joins TRBV9 and TRBJ2-3; D perhaps matches TRBD2 (6 bases). Trimming cost V 2 bases and J 3 bases, with 13 bases left between them. Germline loops: CDR1 SGDLS, CDR2 YYNGEE. This CDR3 is 15 amino acids long. For the CDR3, the DNA is TGTGCCAGCAGCGTTTCGGGAGTTGTGACAGATACGCAGTATTTT. Translated: CASSVSGVVTDTQYF. Using reference TRBV9 and TRBJ2-3 for the parts outside the CDR3, the full variable domain is DSGVTQTPKHLITATGQRVTLRCSPRSGDLSVYWYQQSLDQGLQFLIQYYNGEERAKGNILERFSAQQFPDLHSELNLSSLELGDSALYFCASSVSGVVTDTQYFGPGTRLTVL.

The chain employs TRBV28 and TRBJ2-5; 7 bases agree with TRBD1. CDR1 is MDHEN and CDR2 is SYDVKM in the germline V gene. CDR3 length: 14 amino acids. Germline trimming cut 6 bases from V and 2 bases from J; bases unmatched to any gene: 6. CDR3 sequence: CASSGQADQETQYF. In nucleotides, the CDR3 is TGTGCCAGCAGCGGACAGGCCGATCAAGAGACCCAGTACTTC.

The rearrangement links TRBV7-2 to TRBJ2-1; a weak D match, TRBD1 (6 bases). The germline CDR1 and CDR2 sequences are SGHTA and FQGNSA. V was pared by 4 bases and J by 6 bases, with 16 bases between. CDR3 length: 15 amino acids. CDR3 sequence reads: CASSWQASRGNEQFF. The CDR3 DNA reads as TGTGCCAGCAGCTGGCAGGCCAGCAGGGGCAATGAGCAGTTCTTC.

This chain joins TRBV27 and TRBJ1-1; D gene unclear. V was pared by 5 bases and J by 0 bases, with 16 bases between. This CDR3 contains 16 residues. CDR1 is MNHEY, CDR2 SMNVEV, per germline (reference sequence). The CDR3 reads CASSPTLKSLNTEAFF. As DNA, the CDR3 is TGTGCCAGCAGTCCAACCCTTAAGAGCTTGAACACTGAAGCTTTCTTT.

CDR3 nucleotide sequence: TGTGCCAGCAGCGTAATGGCATTCGGGGCCAACGTCCTGACTTTC. Translated: CASSVMAFGANVLTF. This chain joins TRBV9 and TRBJ2-6, with unresolved D. The germline V and J ends were trimmed by 1 base and 4 bases, with 9 bases remaining between them. CDR1 and CDR2 (germline): SGDLS, YYNGEE. CDR3 length equals 15 residues.